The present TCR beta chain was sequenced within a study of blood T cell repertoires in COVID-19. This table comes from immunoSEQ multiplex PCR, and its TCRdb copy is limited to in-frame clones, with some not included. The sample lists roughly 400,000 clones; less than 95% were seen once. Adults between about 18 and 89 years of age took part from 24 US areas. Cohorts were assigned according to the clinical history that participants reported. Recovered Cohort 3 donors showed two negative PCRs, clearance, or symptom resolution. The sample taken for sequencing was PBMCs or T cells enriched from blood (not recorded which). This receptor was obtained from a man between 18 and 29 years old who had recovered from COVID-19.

The CDR3 reads CASRRGSENSPLHF. The CDR3 DNA is TGTGCCAGCAGACGGGGGTCCGAGAATTCACCCCTCCACTTT. The rearrangement links TRBV27 to TRBJ1-6; possible D gene TRBD1, 5 bases. Trimming cost V 6 bases and J 7 bases, with 13 bases left between them. The CDR3 is 14 residues long. Germline V lookup: CDR1 MNHEY, CDR2 SMNVEV (reference sequence).